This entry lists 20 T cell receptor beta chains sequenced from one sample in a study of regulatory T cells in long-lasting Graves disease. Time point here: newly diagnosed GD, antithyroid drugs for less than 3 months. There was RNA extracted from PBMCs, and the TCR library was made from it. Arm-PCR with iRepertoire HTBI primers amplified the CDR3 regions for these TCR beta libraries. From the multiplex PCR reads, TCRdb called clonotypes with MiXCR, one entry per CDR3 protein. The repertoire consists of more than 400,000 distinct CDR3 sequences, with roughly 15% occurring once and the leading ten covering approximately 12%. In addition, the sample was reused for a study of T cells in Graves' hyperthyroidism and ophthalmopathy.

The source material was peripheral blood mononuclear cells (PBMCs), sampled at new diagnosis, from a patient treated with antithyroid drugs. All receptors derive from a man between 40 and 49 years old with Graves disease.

CDR3 bases: TGCAGCGGCCGCCTAGGTCTAAGATCCGGGGAGCTGTTTTTT. As protein: CSGRLGLRSGELFF. This sequence joins TRBV29-1 and TRBJ2-2; no reliable D call. V was clipped by 7 bases and J by 6 bases, with 18 bases between them. The germline V gene encodes CDR1 SQVTM and CDR2 ANQGSEA. CDR3 size: 14 residues.

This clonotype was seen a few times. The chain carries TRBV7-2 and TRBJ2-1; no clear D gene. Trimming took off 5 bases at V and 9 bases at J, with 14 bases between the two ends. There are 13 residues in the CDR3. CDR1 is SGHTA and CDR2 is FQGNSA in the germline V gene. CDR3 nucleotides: TGTGCCAGCAGCCGTCTAATCCTCGGTGAGCAGTTCTTC. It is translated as CASSRLILGEQFF. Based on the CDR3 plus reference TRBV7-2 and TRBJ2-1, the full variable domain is GAGVSQSPSNKVTEKGKDVELRCDPISGHTALYWYRQSLGQGLEFLIYFQGNSAPDKSGLPSDRFSAERTGGSVSTLTIQRTQQEDSAVYLCASSRLILGEQFFGPGTRLTVL.

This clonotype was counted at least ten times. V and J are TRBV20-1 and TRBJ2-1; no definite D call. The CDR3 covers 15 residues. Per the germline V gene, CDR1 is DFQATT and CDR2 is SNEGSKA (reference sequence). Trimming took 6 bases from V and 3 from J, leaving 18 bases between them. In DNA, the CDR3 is TGCAGTGCCCTACCATTGGGCGCGCACTACAATGAGCAGTTCTTC. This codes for CSALPLGAHYNEQFF.

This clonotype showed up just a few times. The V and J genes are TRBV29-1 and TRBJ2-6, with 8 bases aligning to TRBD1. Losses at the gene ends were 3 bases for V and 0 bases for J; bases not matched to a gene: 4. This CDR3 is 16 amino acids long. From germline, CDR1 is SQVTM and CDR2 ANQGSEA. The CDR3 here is CSVDGQGGSGANVLTF. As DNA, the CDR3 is TGCAGCGTTGATGGACAGGGTGGCTCTGGGGCCAACGTCCTGACTTTC.

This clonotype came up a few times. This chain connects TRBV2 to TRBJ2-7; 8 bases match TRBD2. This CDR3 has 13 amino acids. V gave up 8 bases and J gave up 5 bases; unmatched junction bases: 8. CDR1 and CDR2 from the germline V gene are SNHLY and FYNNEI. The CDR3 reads CASRPGGVNEQYF. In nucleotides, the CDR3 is TGTGCCAGCCGACCCGGGGGGGTTAACGAGCAGTACTTC.

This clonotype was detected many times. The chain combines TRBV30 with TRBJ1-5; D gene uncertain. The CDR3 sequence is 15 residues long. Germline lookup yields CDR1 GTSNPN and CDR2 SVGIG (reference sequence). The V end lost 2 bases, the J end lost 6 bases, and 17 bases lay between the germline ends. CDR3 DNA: TGTGCCTGGAGTAAAATAGGGCAGAGAGGTCAGCCCCAGCATTTT. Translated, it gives CAWSKIGQRGQPQHF.

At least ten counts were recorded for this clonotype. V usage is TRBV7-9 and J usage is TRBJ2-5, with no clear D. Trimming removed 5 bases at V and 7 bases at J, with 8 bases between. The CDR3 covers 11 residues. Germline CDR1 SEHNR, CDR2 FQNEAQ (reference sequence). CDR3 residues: CASSAWGTQYF. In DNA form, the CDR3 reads TGTGCCAGCAGCGCTTGGGGGACCCAGTACTTC.

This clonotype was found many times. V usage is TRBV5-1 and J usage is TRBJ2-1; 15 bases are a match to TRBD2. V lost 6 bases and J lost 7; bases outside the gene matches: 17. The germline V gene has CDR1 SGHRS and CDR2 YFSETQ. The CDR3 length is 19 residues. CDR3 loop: CASTSRGLAGGPGVNEQFF. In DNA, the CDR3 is TGCGCCAGCACGTCCCGAGGACTAGCGGGAGGGCCGGGTGTGAATGAGCAGTTCTTC. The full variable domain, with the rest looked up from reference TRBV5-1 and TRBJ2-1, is KAGVTQTPRYLIKTRGQQVTLSCSPISGHRSVSWYQQTPGQGLQFLFEYFSETQRNKGNFPGRFSGRQFSNSRSEMNVSTLELGDSALYLCASTSRGLAGGPGVNEQFFGPGTRLTVL.

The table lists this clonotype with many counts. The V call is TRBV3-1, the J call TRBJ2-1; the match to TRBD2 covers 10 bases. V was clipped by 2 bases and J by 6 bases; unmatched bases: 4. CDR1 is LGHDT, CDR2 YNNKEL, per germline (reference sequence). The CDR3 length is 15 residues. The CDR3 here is CASSQSGLARNEQFF. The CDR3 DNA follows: TGTGCCAGCAGCCAATCGGGACTAGCGCGCAATGAGCAGTTCTTC.

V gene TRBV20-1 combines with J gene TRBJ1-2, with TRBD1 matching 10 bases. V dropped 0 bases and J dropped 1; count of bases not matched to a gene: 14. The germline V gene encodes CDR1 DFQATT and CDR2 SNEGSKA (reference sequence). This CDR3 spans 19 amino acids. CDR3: CSARDTRLTGGTNNYGYTF. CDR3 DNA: TGCAGTGCTAGAGATACTCGTCTGACAGGGGGCACTAATAACTATGGCTACACCTTC.

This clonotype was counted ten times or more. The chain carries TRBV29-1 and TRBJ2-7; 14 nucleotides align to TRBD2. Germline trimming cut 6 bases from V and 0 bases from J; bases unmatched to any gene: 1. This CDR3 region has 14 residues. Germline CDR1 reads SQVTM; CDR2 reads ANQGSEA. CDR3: CSVGTSGSSYEQYF. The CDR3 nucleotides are TGCAGCGTGGGGACTAGCGGGAGCTCCTACGAGCAGTACTTC.

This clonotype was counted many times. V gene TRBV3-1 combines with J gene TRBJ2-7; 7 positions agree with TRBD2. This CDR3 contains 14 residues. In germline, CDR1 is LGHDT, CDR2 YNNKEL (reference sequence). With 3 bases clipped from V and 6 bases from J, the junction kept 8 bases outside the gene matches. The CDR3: CASSQAGTTTEQYF. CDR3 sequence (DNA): TGTGCCAGCAGCCAGGCCGGGACTACCACCGAGCAGTACTTC.

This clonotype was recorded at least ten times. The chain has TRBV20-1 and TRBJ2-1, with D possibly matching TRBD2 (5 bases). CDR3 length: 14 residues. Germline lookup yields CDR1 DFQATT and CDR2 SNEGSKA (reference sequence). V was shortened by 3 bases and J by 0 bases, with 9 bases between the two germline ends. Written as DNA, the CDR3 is TGCAGTGCTAGGTCCCTAGCCTCCTACAATGAGCAGTTCTTC. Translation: CSARSLASYNEQFF.

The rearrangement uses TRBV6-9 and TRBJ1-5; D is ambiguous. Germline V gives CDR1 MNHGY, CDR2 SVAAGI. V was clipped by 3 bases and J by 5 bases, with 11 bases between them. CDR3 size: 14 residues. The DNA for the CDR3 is TGTGCCAGCAGTTACTCTTCCGTGGATCAGCCCCAGCATTTT. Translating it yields CASSYSSVDQPQHF.

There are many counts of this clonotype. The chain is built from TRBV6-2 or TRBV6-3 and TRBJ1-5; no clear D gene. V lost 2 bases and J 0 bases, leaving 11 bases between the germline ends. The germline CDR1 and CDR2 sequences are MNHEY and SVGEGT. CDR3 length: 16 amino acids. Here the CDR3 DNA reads TGTGCCAGCAGTTACAAGAACTTTTATAGCAATCAGCCCCAGCATTTT. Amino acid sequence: CASSYKNFYSNQPQHF.

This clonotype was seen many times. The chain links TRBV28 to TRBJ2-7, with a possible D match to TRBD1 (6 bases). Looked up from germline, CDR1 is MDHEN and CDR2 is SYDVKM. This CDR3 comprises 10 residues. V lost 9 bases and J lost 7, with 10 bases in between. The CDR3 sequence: CASQGLEQYF. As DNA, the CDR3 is TGTGCCAGTCAGGGGCTGGAGCAGTACTTC.

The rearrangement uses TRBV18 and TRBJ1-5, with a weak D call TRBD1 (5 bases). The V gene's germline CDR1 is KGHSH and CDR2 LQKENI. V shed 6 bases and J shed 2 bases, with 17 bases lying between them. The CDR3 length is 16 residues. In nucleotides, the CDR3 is TGTGCCAGCTCCAATATGGGGGGAGGGGGCAATCAGCCCCAGCATTTT. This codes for CASSNMGGGGNQPQHF.

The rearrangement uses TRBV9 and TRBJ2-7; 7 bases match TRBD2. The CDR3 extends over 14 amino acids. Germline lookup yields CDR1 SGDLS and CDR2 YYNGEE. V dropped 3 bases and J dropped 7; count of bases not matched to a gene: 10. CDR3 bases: TGTGCCAGCAGCGACGGCGGGAGAGGTCGAGAGCAGTACTTC. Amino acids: CASSDGGRGREQYF.

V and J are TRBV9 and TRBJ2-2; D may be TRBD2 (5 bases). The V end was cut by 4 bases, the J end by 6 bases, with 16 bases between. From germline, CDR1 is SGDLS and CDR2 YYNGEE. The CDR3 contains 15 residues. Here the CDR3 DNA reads TGTGCCAGCAGCCCGGGGTGGAGCCATTCCGGGGAGCTGTTTTTT. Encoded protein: CASSPGWSHSGELFF.

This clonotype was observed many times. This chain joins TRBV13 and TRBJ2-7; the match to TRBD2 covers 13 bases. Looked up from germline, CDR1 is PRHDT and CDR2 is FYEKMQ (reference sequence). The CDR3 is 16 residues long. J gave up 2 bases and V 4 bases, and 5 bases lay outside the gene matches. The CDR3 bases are TGTGCCAGCAGCTCTAGGACTAGCGGGAGTCCCTACGAGCAGTACTTC. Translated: CASSSRTSGSPYEQYF.